The TCR beta chain described here comes from a study of neoadjuvant anti-PD-1 for oral cavity cancer. Overall study context: Patients mostly received three to four biweekly nivolumab doses at 3 mg/kg before surgery. Around day 43, patients without progression received a fourth nivolumab dose before surgery. Study conclusions and caveats: Treg/Th17 ratio rose with pretreatment blood and fell with post-treatment tumor TCRbeta clonality.

The data were produced by immunoSEQ multiplex PCR, yet TCRdb's version contains in-frame clones alone and is incomplete. The data hold about 6,700 clones, with about 46% observed a single time. Trimming pared 3 bases from V and 2 bases from J, leaving 10 bases between. The V gene's germline CDR1 is SEHNR and CDR2 FQNEAQ (reference sequence). The CDR3 is 14 amino acids. By proportion, this clone is medium-sized. The antigen remains undetermined. Patients had newly diagnosed, untreated stage II-IVA oral cavity squamous cell carcinoma. The sequences come from tumor tissue, collected before nivolumab (anti-PD-1) treatment. This receptor was obtained from a person aged 40 to 85 with oral cavity squamous cell carcinoma. The chain is built from TRBV7-9 and TRBJ1-2; possible D gene TRBD1, 5 bases. This CDR3 is CASSLGQNNYGYTF. The CDR3 coding sequence is TGTGCCAGCAGCTTGGGGCAGAACAACTATGGCTACACCTTC.